Each of the 4 T cell receptor beta chains below was sequenced from the same sample in a study of brain T cells in children with intractable seizures. Clones were sequenced by immunoSEQ multiplex PCR, and TCRdb holds only the in-frame ones, with some missing. The table records around 340,000 clones, more than 85% of them present only once. The time point here: blood from clinic visit 5 months post-surgery; TSC patient then seizure free. The input for sequencing was peripheral blood, taken 4 to 5 months after surgery. The receptors were sampled from a boy under two years old with tuberous sclerosis and intractable seizures.

V usage is TRBV6-5 and J usage is TRBJ2-2, with D unresolved. Deletions cut 5 bases from V and 5 bases from J, with 15 bases between. This CDR3 is 15 amino acids long. Germline CDR1 and CDR2: MNHEY and SVGAGI. The CDR3 spells CASSNGVAWTGELFF. In DNA form, the CDR3 reads TGTGCCAGCAGTAATGGGGTAGCTTGGACCGGGGAGCTGTTTTTT.

V and J are TRBV5-1 and TRBJ1-3, with 7 bases matching TRBD1. Trimming at V came to 0 bases and at J to 4 bases, leaving 4 bases not matched to a gene. The CDR3 covers 15 residues. Germline V CDR1 and CDR2: SGHRS, YFSETQ. The CDR3 sequence: CASSLGQGFGNTIYF. CDR3 DNA sequence: TGCGCCAGCAGCTTGGGACAGGGCTTCGGAAACACCATATATTTT.

The chain carries TRBV28 and TRBJ1-4; D gene uncertain. The CDR3 loop spans 16 amino acids. V lost 5 bases and J lost 0, with 13 bases in between. CDR1 and CDR2 from the germline V gene are MDHEN and SYDVKM. The CDR3 reads CASSPAGLATNEKLFF. In nucleotides, the CDR3 is TGTGCCAGCAGTCCAGCGGGTTTGGCAACTAATGAAAAACTGTTTTTT.

This chain connects TRBV4-1 to TRBJ2-1; 8 nucleotides match TRBD2. Losses at the gene ends were 0 bases for V and 4 bases for J; bases not matched to a gene: 5. The germline CDR1 and CDR2 sequences are MGHRA and YSYEKL. CDR3 length equals 16 residues. The CDR3 DNA is TGCGCCAGCAGCCAAGAACTCAGCGGGGGTTACAATGAGCAGTTCTTC. It encodes CASSQELSGGYNEQFF.